This entry lists 23 T cell receptor beta chains sequenced from one sample in a study of blood T cell repertoires in COVID-19. Sequenced by immunoSEQ multiplex PCR; TCRdb stores in-frame clones only, minus some. Found here are about 110,000 clones, 90% of them singletons; the top ten hold 1.1%. The sample taken for sequencing was peripheral blood. All receptors derive from a human donor in a cohort sampled during active COVID-19.

V usage is TRBV5-1 and J usage is TRBJ2-7; 14 bases are shared with TRBD2. The CDR3 contains 16 residues. Germline CDR1 and CDR2: SGHRS and YFSETQ. J lost 7 bases, V lost 4 bases, and 10 bases had no gene match. Here the CDR3 reads CASSRAGLAGDGEQYF. The CDR3, as DNA: TGCGCCAGCAGCCGGGCGGGACTAGCGGGAGATGGGGAGCAGTACTTC.

The chain uses TRBV4-2 and TRBJ2-3; 11 bases match TRBD2. The CDR3 covers 15 residues. Losses at the gene ends were 4 bases for V and 3 bases for J; bases not matched to a gene: 3. Germline CDR1 is LGHNA and CDR2 is YNFKEQ. In DNA, the CDR3 is TGTGCCAGCAGCCCCCGGACTAGCGGGACAGATACGCAGTATTTT. Amino acids: CASSPRTSGTDTQYF.

V is TRBV19 and J is TRBJ2-7; 7 bases are shared with TRBD2. J was trimmed by 2 bases and V by 1 base; bases with no gene match: 5. CDR3 length: 15 amino acids. Germline CDR1 and CDR2: LNHDA and SQIVND (reference sequence). For the CDR3, the DNA is TGTGCCAGTAGTATAGGGGCTAGCGGTGCCTACGAGCAGTACTTC. Protein sequence: CASSIGASGAYEQYF.

This chain joins TRBV5-5 and TRBJ1-3; TRBD1 might be the D (6 bases). Trimming removed 0 bases at V and 2 bases at J, with 9 bases between. CDR3 length equals 15 residues. Looked up from germline, CDR1 is SGHKS and CDR2 is YYEKEE (reference sequence). The CDR3 DNA reads TGTGCCAGCAGCTTGGTGGCAGGGGCTGGAAACACCATATATTTT. Translated: CASSLVAGAGNTIYF.

The chain employs TRBV9 and TRBJ2-1; 8 positions agree with TRBD1. The CDR3 sequence is 16 residues long. J lost 6 bases, V lost 4 bases, and 12 bases had no gene match. Germline V gene sequence: CDR1 SGDLS, CDR2 YYNGEE. The CDR3 here is CASSPRPGQDFNEQFF. In nucleotides, the CDR3 is TGTGCCAGCAGCCCCCGACCGGGACAGGACTTCAATGAGCAGTTCTTC.

The rearrangement joins TRBV6-7 to TRBJ2-5; D possibly corresponds to TRBD1 (6 bases). TRBV6-7 is known as an ORF, though its function is uncertain. The germline V and J ends were trimmed by 5 bases and 5 bases, with 18 bases remaining between them. The CDR3 covers 15 residues. For the CDR3, the DNA is TGTGCCAGCAGTCACGCACAGGGTTTGGAGGAGACCCAGTACTTC. It yields the protein CASSHAQGLEETQYF.

The J gene is TRBJ2-5, the V gene TRBV6-6, with D possibly being TRBD1 (5 bases). CDR1 and CDR2 from the germline V gene are MNHNY and SVGAGI (reference sequence). The CDR3 consists of 11 residues. V was shortened by 5 bases and J by 5 bases, with 6 bases between the two germline ends. CDR3: CASSHRETQYF. The CDR3, as DNA: TGTGCCAGCAGTCACAGGGAGACCCAGTACTTC.

This clone was seen once. The genes are TRBV9 and TRBJ1-3, with 8 bases lining up with TRBD1. CDR1 is SGDLS, CDR2 YYNGEE, per germline. V gave up 4 bases and J gave up 0 bases; unmatched junction bases: 6. The CDR3 runs 16 residues. DNA for the CDR3: TGTGCCAGCAGCTCAAGGACAGGGAGCTCTGGAAACACCATATATTTT. Its protein product is CASSSRTGSSGNTIYF.

This rearrangement joins TRBV30 to TRBJ1-2; TRBD1 is a possible D gene (5 bases). V lost 0 bases, J lost 8 bases, and 19 bases lay in between. The CDR3 sequence is 15 residues long. CDR1 and CDR2 (germline): GTSNPN, SVGIG (reference sequence). The CDR3 sequence is CAWSVLQPGSWGYTF. The CDR3 DNA follows: TGTGCCTGGAGTGTACTACAGCCAGGGTCGTGGGGCTACACCTTC.

This clone was counted only a few times. V gene TRBV6-4 combines with J gene TRBJ2-3, with 10 bases identical to TRBD2. The CDR3 runs 15 residues. Germline CDR1 is MRHNA and CDR2 is SNTAGT. V was clipped by 6 bases and J by 5 bases; unmatched bases: 8. The CDR3 coding sequence is TGTGCCAGCAGCCCCTCTAGCGGGGGCGGAGATACGCAGTATTTT. Protein sequence: CASSPSSGGGDTQYF.

This CDR3 is CASSRGLAGGRDNEQFF. The CDR3 nucleotides are TGTGCCAGCAGCCGGGGACTAGCGGGAGGGCGGGACAATGAGCAGTTCTTC. The chain uses TRBV3-1 (or the pseudogene TRBV3-2) and TRBJ2-1; 16 nucleotides align to TRBD2. Germline loops: CDR1 LGHDT, CDR2 YNNKEL (reference sequence). After removal of 4 bases from V and 5 bases from J, the junction contained 5 bases not matched to a gene. The CDR3 extends over 17 amino acids.

The chain has TRBV5-6 and TRBJ1-2, with a tentative D call TRBD1 (5 bases). V was trimmed by 0 bases and J by 4 bases, leaving 19 bases between them. The CDR3 contains 17 residues. Germline V gene lookup returns CDR1 SGHDT and CDR2 YYEEEE. Written as DNA, the CDR3 is TGTGCCAGCAGCTTGGCGGGGGTGGGCCCGTTTTTCTATGGCTACACCTTC. Amino acid sequence: CASSLAGVGPFFYGYTF.

This chain uses TRBV10-3 with TRBJ1-1; D unresolved. CDR3 length: 13 residues. V was clipped by 3 bases and J by 4 bases, with 9 bases between them. Germline CDR1 is ENHRY and CDR2 is SYGVKD. In nucleotides, the CDR3 is TGTGCCATCAGTGAATTTGGGCCCACTGAAGCTTTCTTT. Encoded protein: CAISEFGPTEAFF.

The chain carries TRBV18 and TRBJ2-5, with TRBD2 matching 14 bases. V lost 3 bases to trimming and J lost 1 base; unmatched junction nucleotides: 4. The CDR3 length is 17 residues. Germline V gene lookup returns CDR1 KGHSH and CDR2 LQKENI. The CDR3 loop is CASSPGTSGRSQETQYF. The DNA for the CDR3 is TGTGCCAGCTCACCTGGGACTAGCGGGAGAAGCCAAGAGACCCAGTACTTC.

J is TRBJ1-2 and V is TRBV11-2; D unclear. CDR3 length equals 13 residues. V dropped 5 bases and J dropped 6 bases, with 13 bases sitting between them. Germline V gene lookup returns CDR1 SGHAT and CDR2 FQNNGV. CDR3 nucleotides: TGTGCCAGCAGCCCTCGCGGAGGGCATGGCTACACCTTC. Protein: CASSPRGGHGYTF.

This chain connects TRBV25-1 to TRBJ1-1; D may be TRBD1 (6 bases). From germline, CDR1 is MGHDK and CDR2 SYGVNS. The CDR3 is 14 residues long. Trimming took 8 bases from V and 1 from J, leaving 14 bases between them. CDR3 region: CASRPGTRNTEAFF. In DNA, the CDR3 is TGTGCCAGCCGTCCCGGGACACGGAACACTGAAGCTTTCTTT. Complete variable domain (other parts from reference TRBV25-1 and TRBJ1-1): EADIYQTPRYLVIGTGKKITLECSQTMGHDKMYWYQQDPGMELHLIHYSYGVNSTEKGDLSSESTVSRIRTEHFPLTLESARPSHTSQYLCASRPGTRNTEAFFGQGTRLTVV.

This clone was counted a few times. The V gene is TRBV4-2, the J gene TRBJ1-5; D remains unclear. Germline V gene sequence: CDR1 LGHNA, CDR2 YNFKEQ. Trimming took 1 base from V and 5 from J, leaving 9 bases between them. This CDR3 is 14 amino acids long. The CDR3 DNA reads TGTGCCAGCAGCCAAGCATCGGGTTATCAGCCCCAGCATTTT. Protein sequence: CASSQASGYQPQHF.

The V and J genes are TRBV19 and TRBJ2-2; weak D call: TRBD1 (7 bases). The CDR3 is 16 residues long. V gave up 6 bases and J gave up 1 base, with 15 bases separating them. The V gene's germline CDR1 is LNHDA and CDR2 SQIVND (reference sequence). CDR3 DNA: TGTGCCAGTAGGCTTGGCGGGACAGTGAACACCGGGGAGCTGTTTTTT. Translated, it gives CASRLGGTVNTGELFF.

This rearrangement joins TRBV28 to TRBJ2-1; D not certain. CDR1 is MDHEN and CDR2 is SYDVKM in the germline V gene. V gave up 7 bases and J gave up 6 bases, with 13 bases separating them. This CDR3 has 13 residues. The CDR3 spells CASTLRARNEQFF. The CDR3 nucleotides are TGTGCCAGCACCCTTCGAGCCCGCAATGAGCAGTTCTTC.

The chain combines TRBV5-4 with TRBJ2-3, with 11 nucleotides matching TRBD2. V lost 3 bases and J lost 1; bases outside the gene matches: 7. The CDR3 runs 17 residues. Germline CDR1 reads SGHNT; CDR2 reads YYREEE (reference sequence). The CDR3 nucleotides read TGTGCCAGCAGCTCACTCGTTAGCGGGGGGGGCACAGATACGCAGTATTTT. This gives the protein CASSSLVSGGGTDTQYF.

The chain uses TRBV14 and TRBJ1-1; no clear D gene. The CDR3 spans 14 residues. V lost 0 bases, J lost 3 bases, and 8 bases lay in between. The V gene's germline CDR1 is SGHDN and CDR2 FVKESK. Here the CDR3 DNA reads TGTGCCAGCAGCCAAGATTATCGCGACACTGAAGCTTTCTTT. It encodes CASSQDYRDTEAFF.

The chain employs TRBV19 and TRBJ2-1; 7 positions match TRBD2. Trimming at V came to 3 bases and at J to 2 bases, leaving 7 bases not matched to a gene. The CDR3 is made up of 16 amino acids. Germline-derived CDR1 and CDR2 are LNHDA and SQIVND (reference sequence). CDR3: CASSIYLAAPYNEQFF. In DNA form, the CDR3 reads TGTGCCAGTAGTATCTACCTAGCGGCTCCCTACAATGAGCAGTTCTTC.

V and J are TRBV3-1 (or the pseudogene TRBV3-2) and TRBJ1-2; TRBD1 aligns across 7 bases. CDR1 is LGHDT and CDR2 is YNNKEL in the germline V gene (reference sequence). Unmatched junction bases numbered 5, after V lost 4 bases and J lost 6 bases. This CDR3 comprises 13 residues. The CDR3 DNA is TGTGCCAGCAGCCGAACCGGGACAGATGGCTACACCTTC. It specifies CASSRTGTDGYTF.